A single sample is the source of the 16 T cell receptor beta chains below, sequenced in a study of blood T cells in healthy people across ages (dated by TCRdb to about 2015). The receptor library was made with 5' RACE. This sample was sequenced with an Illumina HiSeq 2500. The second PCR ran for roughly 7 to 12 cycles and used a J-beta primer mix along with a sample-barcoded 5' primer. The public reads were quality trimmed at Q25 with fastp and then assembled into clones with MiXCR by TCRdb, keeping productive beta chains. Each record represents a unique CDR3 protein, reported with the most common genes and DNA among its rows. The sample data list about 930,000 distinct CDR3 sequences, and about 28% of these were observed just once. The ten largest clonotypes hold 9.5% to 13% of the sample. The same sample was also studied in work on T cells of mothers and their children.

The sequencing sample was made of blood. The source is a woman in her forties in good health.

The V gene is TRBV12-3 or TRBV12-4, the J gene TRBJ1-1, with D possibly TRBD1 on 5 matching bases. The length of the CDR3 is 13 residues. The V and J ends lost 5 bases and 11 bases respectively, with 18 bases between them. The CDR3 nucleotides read TGTGCCAGCAGTGGATATGCGGGGCTAGGGGCTTTCTTT. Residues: CASSGYAGLGAFF.

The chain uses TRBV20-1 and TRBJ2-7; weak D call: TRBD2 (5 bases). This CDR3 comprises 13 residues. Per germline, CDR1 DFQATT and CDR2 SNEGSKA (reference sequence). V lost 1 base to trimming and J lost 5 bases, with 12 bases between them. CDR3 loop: CSARVASADEQYF. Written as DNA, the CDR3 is TGCAGTGCTAGAGTAGCGAGTGCTGACGAGCAGTACTTC.

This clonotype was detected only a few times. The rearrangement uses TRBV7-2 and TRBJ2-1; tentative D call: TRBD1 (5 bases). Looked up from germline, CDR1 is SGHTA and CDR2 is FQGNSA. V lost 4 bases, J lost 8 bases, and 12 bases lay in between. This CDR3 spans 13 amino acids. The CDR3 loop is CASSSFQGYEQFF. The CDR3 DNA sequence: TGTGCCAGCAGCTCCTTCCAGGGATATGAGCAGTTCTTC. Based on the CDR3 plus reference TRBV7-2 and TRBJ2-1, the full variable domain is GAGVSQSPSNKVTEKGKDVELRCDPISGHTALYWYRQSLGQGLEFLIYFQGNSAPDKSGLPSDRFSAERTGGSVSTLTIQRTQQEDSAVYLCASSSFQGYEQFFGPGTRLTVL.

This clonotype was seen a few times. The CDR3 nucleotides read TGCAGTGCTAGAGATTTAAGGGCAGCTAACTATGGCTACACCTTC. Translated: CSARDLRAANYGYTF. The V call is TRBV20-1, the J call TRBJ1-2; D uncertain. Trimming left V 0 bases short and J 0 bases short, with 11 bases between. Germline CDR1 is DFQATT and CDR2 is SNEGSKA (reference sequence). The CDR3 is 15 residues long.

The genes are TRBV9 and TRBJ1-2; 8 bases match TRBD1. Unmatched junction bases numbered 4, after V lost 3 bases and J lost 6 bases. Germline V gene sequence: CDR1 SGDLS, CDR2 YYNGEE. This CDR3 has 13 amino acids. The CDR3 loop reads CASSGYRGDGYTF. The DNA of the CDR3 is TGTGCCAGCAGCGGATACAGGGGGGATGGCTACACCTTC.

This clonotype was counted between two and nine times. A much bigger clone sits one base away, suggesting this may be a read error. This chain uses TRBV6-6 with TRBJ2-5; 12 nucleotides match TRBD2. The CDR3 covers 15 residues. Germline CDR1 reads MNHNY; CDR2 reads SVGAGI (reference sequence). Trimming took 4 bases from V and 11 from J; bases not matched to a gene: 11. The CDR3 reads CASSFTSGGYNEQYF. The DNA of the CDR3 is TGTGCCAGCAGTTTCACTAGCGGGGGGTACAATGAGCAGTACTTC.

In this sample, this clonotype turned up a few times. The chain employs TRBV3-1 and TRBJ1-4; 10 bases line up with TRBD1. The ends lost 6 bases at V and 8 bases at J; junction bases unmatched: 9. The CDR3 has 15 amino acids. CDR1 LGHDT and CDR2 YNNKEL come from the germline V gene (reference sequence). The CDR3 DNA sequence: TGTGCCAGCAGTGGATGGACAGGGGGTGGAGAAAAACTGTTTTTT. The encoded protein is CASSGWTGGGEKLFF. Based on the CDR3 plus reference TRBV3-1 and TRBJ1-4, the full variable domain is DTAVSQTPKYLVTQMGNDKSIKCEQNLGHDTMYWYKQDSKKFLKIMFSYNNKELIINETVPNRFSPKSPDKAHLNLHINSLELGDSAVYFCASSGWTGGGEKLFFGSGTQLSVL.

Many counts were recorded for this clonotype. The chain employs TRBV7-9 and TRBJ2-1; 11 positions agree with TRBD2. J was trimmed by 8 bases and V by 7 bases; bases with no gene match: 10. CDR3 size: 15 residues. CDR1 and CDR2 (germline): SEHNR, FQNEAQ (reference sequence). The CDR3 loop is CASTAGSGGAYEQFF. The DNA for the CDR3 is TGTGCCAGCACCGCGGGTAGCGGGGGGGCGTATGAGCAGTTCTTC.

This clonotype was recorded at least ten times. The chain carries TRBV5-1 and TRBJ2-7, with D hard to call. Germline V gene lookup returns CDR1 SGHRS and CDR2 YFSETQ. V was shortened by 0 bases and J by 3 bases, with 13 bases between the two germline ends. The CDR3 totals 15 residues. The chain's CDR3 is CASSLAGGSLYEQYF. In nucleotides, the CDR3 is TGCGCCAGCAGCTTGGCTGGTGGTTCCCTCTACGAGCAGTACTTC.

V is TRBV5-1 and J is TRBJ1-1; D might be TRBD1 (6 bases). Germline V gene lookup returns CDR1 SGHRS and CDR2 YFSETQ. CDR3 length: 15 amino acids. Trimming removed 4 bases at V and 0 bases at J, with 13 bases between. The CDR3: CASSAQGLMNTEAFF. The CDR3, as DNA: TGCGCCAGCAGCGCACAGGGACTCATGAACACTGAAGCTTTCTTT.

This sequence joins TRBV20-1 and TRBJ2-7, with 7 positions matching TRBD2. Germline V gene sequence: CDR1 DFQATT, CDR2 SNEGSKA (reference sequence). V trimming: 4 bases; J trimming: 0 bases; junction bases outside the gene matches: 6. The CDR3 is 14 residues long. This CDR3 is CSAKLAFNSYEQYF. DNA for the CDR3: TGCAGTGCTAAACTAGCGTTTAACTCCTACGAGCAGTACTTC.

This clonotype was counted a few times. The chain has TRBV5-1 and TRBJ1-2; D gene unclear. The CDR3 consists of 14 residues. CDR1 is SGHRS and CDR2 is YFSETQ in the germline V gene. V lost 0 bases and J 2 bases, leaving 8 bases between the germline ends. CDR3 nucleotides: TGCGCCAGCAGCTTGGCGGTCACGAACTATGGCTACACCTTC. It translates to CASSLAVTNYGYTF.

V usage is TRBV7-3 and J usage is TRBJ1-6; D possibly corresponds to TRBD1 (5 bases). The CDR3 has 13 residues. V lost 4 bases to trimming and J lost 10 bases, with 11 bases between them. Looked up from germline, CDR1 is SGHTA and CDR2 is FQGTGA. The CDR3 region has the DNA TGTGCCAGCAGCTCTACCGACAGCTCACCCCTCCACTTT. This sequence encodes CASSSTDSSPLHF.

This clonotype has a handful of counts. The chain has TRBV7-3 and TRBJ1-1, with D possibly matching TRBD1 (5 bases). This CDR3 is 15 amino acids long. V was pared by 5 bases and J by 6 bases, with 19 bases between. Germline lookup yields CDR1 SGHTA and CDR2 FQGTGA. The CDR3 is CASSPPDTPRAEAFF. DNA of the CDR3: TGTGCCAGCAGCCCCCCGGACACCCCGCGCGCTGAAGCTTTCTTT.

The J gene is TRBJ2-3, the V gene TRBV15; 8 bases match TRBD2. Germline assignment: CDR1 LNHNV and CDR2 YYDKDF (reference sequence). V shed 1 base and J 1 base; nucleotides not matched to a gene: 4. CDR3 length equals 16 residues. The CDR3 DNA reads TGTGCCACCAGCAGAGGGGGACTAGACGGCACAGATACGCAGTATTTT. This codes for CATSRGGLDGTDTQYF.

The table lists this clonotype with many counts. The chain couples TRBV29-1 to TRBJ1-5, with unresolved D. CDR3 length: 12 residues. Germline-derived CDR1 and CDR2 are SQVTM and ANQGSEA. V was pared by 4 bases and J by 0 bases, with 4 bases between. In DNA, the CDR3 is TGCAGCGTTGGGGGTAGCAATCAGCCCCAGCATTTT. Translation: CSVGGSNQPQHF.